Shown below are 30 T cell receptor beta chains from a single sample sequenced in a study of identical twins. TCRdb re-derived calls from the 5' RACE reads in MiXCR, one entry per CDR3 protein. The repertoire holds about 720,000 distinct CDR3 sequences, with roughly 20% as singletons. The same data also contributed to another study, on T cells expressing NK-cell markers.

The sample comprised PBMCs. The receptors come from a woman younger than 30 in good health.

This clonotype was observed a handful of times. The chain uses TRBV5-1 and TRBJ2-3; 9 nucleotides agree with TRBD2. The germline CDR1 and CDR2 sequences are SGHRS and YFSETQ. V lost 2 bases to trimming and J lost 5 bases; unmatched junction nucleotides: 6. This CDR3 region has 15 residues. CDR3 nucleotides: TGCGCCAGCAGCTTAGCTAGCGGGGCAGGAGATACGCAGTATTTT. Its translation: CASSLASGAGDTQYF.

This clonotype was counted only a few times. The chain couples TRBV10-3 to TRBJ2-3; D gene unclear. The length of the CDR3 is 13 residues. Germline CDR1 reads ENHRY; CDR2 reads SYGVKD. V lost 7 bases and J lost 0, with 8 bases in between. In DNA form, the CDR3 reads TGTGCCATCATGTTGAGCAGCACAGATACGCAGTATTTT. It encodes CAIMLSSTDTQYF.

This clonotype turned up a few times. The CDR3 nucleotides read TGTGCCATCGGATCCCGAACTAGCGGGGGGGCCGATGAGCAGTTCTTC. Amino acids: CAIGSRTSGGADEQFF. The V gene is TRBV10-3, the J gene TRBJ2-1; TRBD2 matches 13 bases. The CDR3 is 16 residues long. CDR1 and CDR2 (germline): ENHRY, SYGVKD. Trimming removed 8 bases from V and 8 bases from J; junction bases left unmatched: 12.

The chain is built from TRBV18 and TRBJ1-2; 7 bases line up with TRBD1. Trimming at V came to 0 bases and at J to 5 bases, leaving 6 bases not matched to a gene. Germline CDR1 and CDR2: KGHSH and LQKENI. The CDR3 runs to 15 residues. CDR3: CASSPPDRDPYGYTF. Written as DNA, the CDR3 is TGTGCCAGCTCACCACCCGACAGGGACCCTTATGGCTACACCTTC. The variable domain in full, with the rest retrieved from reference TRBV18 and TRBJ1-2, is NAGVMQNPRHLVRRRGQEARLRCSPMKGHSHVYWYRQLPEEGLKFMVYLQKENIIDESGMPKERFSAEFPKEGPSILRIQQVVRGDSAAYFCASSPPDRDPYGYTFGSGTRLTVV.

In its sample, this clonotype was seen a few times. This CDR3 is CASSLGTNGYEQYF. The CDR3 coding sequence is TGTGCCAGCAGCTTAGGGACCAACGGCTACGAGCAGTACTTC. V and J are TRBV7-2 and TRBJ2-7; D not certain. The CDR3 totals 14 residues. The V end lost 1 base, the J end lost 3 bases, and 10 bases lay between the germline ends. CDR1 is SGHTA and CDR2 is FQGNSA in the germline V gene. Full variable domain (rest looked up from reference TRBV7-2 and TRBJ2-7): GAGVSQSPSNKVTEKGKDVELRCDPISGHTALYWYRQSLGQGLEFLIYFQGNSAPDKSGLPSDRFSAERTGGSVSTLTIQRTQQEDSAVYLCASSLGTNGYEQYFGPGTRLTVT.

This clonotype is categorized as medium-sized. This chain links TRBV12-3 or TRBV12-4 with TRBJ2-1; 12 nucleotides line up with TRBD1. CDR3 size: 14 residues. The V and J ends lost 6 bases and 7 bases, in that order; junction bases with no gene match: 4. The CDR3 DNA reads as TGTGCCAGCAGGGGACAGGGGGCTAGTAATGAGCAGTTCTTC. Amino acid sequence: CASRGQGASNEQFF.

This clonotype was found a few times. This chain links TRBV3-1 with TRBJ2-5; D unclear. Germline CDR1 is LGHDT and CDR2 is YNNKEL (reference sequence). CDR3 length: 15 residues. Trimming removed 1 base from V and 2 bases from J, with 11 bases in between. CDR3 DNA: TGTGCCAGCAGCCAAGGAGTAGAACCTCAAGAGACCCAGTACTTC. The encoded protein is CASSQGVEPQETQYF.

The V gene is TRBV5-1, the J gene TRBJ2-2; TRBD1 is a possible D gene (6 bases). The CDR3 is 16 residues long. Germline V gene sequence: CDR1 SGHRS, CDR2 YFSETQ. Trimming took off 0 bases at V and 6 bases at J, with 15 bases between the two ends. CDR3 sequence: CASSLGGGLNSGELFF. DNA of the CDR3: TGCGCCAGCAGCTTGGGAGGGGGATTAAACTCCGGGGAGCTGTTTTTT.

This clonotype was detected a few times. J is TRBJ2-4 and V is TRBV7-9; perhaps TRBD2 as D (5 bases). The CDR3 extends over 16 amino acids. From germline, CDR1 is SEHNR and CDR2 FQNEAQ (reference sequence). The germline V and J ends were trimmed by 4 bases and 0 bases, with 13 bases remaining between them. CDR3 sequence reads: CASSSQPGLAKNIQYF. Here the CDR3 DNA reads TGTGCCAGCAGCTCCCAACCAGGACTAGCCAAAAACATTCAGTACTTC.

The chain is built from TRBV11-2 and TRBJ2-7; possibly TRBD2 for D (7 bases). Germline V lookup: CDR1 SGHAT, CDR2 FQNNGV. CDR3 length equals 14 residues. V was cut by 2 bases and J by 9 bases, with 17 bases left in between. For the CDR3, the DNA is TGTGCCAGCAGCTTAAGTCGGGGGGCTCCCAGGCAGTACTTC. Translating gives CASSLSRGAPRQYF.

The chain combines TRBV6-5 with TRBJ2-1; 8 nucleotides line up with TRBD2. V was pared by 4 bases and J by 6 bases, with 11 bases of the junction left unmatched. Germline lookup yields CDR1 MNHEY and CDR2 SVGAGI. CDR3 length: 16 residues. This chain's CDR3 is CASSSLAAKNRNEQFF. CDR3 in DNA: TGTGCCAGCAGTTCACTAGCGGCCAAGAACCGCAATGAGCAGTTCTTC.

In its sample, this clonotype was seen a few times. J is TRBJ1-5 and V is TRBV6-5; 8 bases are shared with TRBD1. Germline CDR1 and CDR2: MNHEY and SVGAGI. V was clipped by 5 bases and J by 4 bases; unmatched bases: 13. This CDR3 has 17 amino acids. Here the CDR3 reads CASSTDRGMFLNQPQHF. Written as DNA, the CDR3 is TGTGCCAGCAGTACTGACAGGGGTATGTTTTTGAATCAGCCCCAGCATTTT.

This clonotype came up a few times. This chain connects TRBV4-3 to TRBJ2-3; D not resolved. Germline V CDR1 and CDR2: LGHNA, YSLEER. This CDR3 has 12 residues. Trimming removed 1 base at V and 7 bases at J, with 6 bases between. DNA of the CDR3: TGCGCCAGCAGCCAAGGGGCCCATACGCAGTATTTT. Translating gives CASSQGAHTQYF.

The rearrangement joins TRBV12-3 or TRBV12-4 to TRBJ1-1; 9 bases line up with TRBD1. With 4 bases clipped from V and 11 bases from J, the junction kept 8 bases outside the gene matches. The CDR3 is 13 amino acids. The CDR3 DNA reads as TGTGCCAGCAGTTGGGGGACAGGGAGTTGGGCTTTCTTT. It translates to CASSWGTGSWAFF.

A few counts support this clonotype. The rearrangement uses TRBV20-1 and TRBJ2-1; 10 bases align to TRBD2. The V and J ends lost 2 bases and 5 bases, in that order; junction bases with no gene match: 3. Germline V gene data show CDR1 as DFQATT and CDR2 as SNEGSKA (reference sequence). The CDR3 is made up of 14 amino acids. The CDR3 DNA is TGCAGTGCTAGAAGCGGGGGGGCCGACAATGAGCAGTTCTTC. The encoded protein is CSARSGGADNEQFF.

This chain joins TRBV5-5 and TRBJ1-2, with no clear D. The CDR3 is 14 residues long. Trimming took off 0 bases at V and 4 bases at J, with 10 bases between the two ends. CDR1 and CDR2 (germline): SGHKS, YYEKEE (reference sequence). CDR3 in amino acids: CASSLESTPYGYTF. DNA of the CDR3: TGTGCCAGCAGCTTGGAATCAACACCCTATGGCTACACCTTC.

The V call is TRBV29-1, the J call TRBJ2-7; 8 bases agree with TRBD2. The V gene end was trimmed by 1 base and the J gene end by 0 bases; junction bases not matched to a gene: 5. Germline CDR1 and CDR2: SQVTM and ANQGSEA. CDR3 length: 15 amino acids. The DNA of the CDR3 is TGCAGCGTTGAAGTGCGGGGGGCGAACTCCTACGAGCAGTACTTC. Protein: CSVEVRGANSYEQYF.

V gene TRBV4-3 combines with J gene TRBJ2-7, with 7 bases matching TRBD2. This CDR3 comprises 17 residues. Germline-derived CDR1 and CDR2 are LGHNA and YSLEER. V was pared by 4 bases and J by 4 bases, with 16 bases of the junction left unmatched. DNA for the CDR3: TGCGCCAGCAGCCCCCCGGCGCTAGCGGTTGGGGATTACGAGCAGTACTTC. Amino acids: CASSPPALAVGDYEQYF.

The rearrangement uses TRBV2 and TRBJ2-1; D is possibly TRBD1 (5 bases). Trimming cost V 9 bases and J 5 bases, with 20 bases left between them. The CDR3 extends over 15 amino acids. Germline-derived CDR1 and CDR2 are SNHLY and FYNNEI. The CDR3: CASSFIQGSNNEQFF. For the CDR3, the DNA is TGTGCCAGTTCATTTATTCAGGGATCTAACAATGAGCAGTTCTTC.

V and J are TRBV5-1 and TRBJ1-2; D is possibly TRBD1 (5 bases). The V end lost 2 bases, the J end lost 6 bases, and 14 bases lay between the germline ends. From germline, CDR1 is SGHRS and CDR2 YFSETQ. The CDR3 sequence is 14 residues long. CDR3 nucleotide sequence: TGCGCCAGCAGCTTTTCAGAGGGGAGTCATGGCTACACCTTC. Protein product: CASSFSEGSHGYTF.

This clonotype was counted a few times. CDR3 sequence (DNA): TGTGCCATCAGCCTACAGGGAGAGAACACTGAAGCTTTCTTT. Translated, it gives CAISLQGENTEAFF. The genes are TRBV10-3 and TRBJ1-1; TRBD1 is a possible D gene (6 bases). The CDR3 is made up of 14 amino acids. Trimming left V 6 bases short and J 1 base short, with 12 bases between. Germline V gives CDR1 ENHRY, CDR2 SYGVKD.

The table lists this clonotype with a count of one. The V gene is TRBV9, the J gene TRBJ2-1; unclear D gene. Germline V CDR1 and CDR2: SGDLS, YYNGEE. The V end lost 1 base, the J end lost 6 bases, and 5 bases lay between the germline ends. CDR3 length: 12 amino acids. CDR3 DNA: TGTGCCAGCAGCGTAACGAGCAATGAGCAGTTCTTC. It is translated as CASSVTSNEQFF.

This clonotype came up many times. DNA of the CDR3: TGCAGCGTTGTGGGGGGATCGGAGACCCAGTACTTC. Amino acids: CSVVGGSETQYF. V gene TRBV29-1 combines with J gene TRBJ2-5, with D perhaps matching TRBD2 (6 bases). The V end lost 4 bases, the J end lost 5 bases, and 11 bases lay between the germline ends. Germline lookup yields CDR1 SQVTM and CDR2 ANQGSEA. The CDR3 totals 12 residues. The whole variable domain, filled in from reference TRBV29-1 and TRBJ2-5, reads SAVISQKPSRDICQRGTSLTIQCQVDSQVTMMFWYRQQPGQSLTLIATANQGSEATYESGFVIDKFPISRPNLTFSTLTVSNMSPEDSSIYLCSVVGGSETQYFGPGTRLLVL.

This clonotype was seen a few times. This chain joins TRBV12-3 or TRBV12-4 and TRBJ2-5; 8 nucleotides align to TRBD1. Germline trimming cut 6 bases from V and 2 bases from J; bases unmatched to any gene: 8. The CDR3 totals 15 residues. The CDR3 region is CASSPDRGHQETQYF. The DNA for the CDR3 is TGTGCCAGCAGCCCTGACAGGGGACATCAAGAGACCCAGTACTTC.

DNA for the CDR3: TGCGCCAGCAGCTTAGGCAACAGCCTCCCCTACGAGCAGTACTTC. Residues: CASSLGNSLPYEQYF. The chain joins TRBV5-1 to TRBJ2-7, with no clear D. This CDR3 contains 15 residues. Germline CDR1 reads SGHRS; CDR2 reads YFSETQ. The germline V and J ends were trimmed by 2 bases and 2 bases, with 14 bases remaining between them.

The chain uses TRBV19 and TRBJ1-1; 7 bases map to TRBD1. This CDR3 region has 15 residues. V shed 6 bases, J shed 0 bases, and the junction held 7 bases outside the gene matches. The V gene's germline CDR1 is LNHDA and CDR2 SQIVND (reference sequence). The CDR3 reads CASSTTGNMNTEAFF. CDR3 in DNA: TGTGCCAGTAGCACGACAGGGAACATGAACACTGAAGCTTTCTTT.

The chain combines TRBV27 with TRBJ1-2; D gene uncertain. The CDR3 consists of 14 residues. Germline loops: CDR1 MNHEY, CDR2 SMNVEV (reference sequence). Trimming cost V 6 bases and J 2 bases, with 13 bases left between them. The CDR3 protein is CASRNSASNYGYTF. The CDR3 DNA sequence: TGTGCCAGCAGGAACAGCGCCTCGAACTATGGCTACACCTTC.

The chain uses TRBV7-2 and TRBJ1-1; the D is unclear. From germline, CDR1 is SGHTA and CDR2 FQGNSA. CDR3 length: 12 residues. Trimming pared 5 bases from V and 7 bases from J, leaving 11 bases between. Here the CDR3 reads CASSEVVIEAFF. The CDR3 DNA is TGTGCCAGCAGCGAGGTGGTGATTGAAGCTTTCTTT.

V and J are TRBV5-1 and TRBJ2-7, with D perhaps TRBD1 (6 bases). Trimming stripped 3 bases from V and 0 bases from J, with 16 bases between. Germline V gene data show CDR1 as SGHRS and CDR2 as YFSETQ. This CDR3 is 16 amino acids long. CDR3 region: CASSSSRDTLSYEQYF. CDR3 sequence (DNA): TGCGCCAGCAGCTCCTCTCGGGACACTCTCTCCTACGAGCAGTACTTC.

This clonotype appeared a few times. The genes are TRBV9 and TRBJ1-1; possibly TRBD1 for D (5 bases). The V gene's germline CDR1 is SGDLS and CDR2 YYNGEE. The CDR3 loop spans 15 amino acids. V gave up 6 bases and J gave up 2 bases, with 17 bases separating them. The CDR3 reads CASTLRGDPNTEAFF. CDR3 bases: TGTGCCAGCACCCTAAGGGGAGACCCCAACACTGAAGCTTTCTTT. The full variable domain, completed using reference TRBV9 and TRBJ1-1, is DSGVTQTPKHLITATGQRVTLRCSPRSGDLSVYWYQQSLDQGLQFLIQYYNGEERAKGNILERFSAQQFPDLHSELNLSSLELGDSALYFCASTLRGDPNTEAFFGQGTRLTVV.